This T cell receptor (beta chain) comes out of a study of blood T cell repertoires in COVID-19. Study context: COVID-19 samples collected from the United States, Italy and Spain covered acute and convalescent phases. PBMCs, B-cell-depleted T cells, or T cells were the source of the cDNA or gDNA that made up the material.

As originally analysed: Estimation of nucleated cell counts was performed using reference gene primer amplification. Some clones are missing from TCRdb's copy, which holds only in-frame ones; the method was immunoSEQ multiplex PCR. D and trimming come from the DNA, and the V and J calls and clone size come from that table. The data show some 78,000 clones, 84% seen once. The sample comprised peripheral blood. The sequence derives from a man aged 45-60 years with acute or convalescent COVID-19.

The CDR3 nucleotides are TGTGCCAGCAGTAGACAGGGGATGAACACTGAAGCTTTCTTT. This codes for CASSRQGMNTEAFF. V usage is TRBV6-2 or TRBV6-3 and J usage is TRBJ1-1; 8 nucleotides align to TRBD1. Trimming cost V 5 bases and J 0 bases; bases outside gene matches: 2. The V gene's germline CDR1 is MNHEY and CDR2 SVGEGT. This CDR3 is built from 14 residues.